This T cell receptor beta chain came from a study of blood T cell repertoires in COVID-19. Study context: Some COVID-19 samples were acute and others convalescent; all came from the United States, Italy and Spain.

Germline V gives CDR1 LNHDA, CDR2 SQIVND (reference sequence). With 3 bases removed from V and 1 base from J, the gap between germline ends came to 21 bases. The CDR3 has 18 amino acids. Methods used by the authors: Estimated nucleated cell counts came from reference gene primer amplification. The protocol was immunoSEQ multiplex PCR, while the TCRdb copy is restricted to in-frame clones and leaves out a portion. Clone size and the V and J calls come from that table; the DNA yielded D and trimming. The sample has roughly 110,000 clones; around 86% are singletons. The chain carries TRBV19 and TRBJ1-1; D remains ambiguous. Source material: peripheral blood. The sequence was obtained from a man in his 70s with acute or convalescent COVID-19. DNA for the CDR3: TGTGCCAGTAGTATCGGGTCCGGACTCGCCAGTAGGAACACTGAAGCTTTCTTT. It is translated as CASSIGSGLASRNTEAFF.